This section outlines one T cell receptor beta chain sequence together with its context. These data come from a study of Ad26.COV2.S vaccination and SARS-CoV-2 variants. The CDR3 is made up of 14 amino acids. Germline CDR1 and CDR2: MNHEY and SVGAGI. V was clipped by 1 base and J by 4 bases, with 10 bases between them. Profiled with immunoSEQ multiplex PCR; TCRdb holds only in-frame clones, not every one. The table includes under 600,000 clones, roughly nine tenths detected once. Treatment reported: around 19 received Ad26.COV2.S at low or high dose, single or two shots; five or six received placebo; per-sample allocation not given. Day 63 following the first vaccine or placebo injection was when the samples were taken.

The sequence derives from a person between 18 and 59 years old who received the Ad26.COV2.S COVID-19 vaccine or a placebo. The V gene is TRBV6-5, the J gene TRBJ2-5; possible D gene TRBD2, 6 bases. The sequencing here drew on peripheral blood, taken in a trial of Ad26.COV2.S vaccine versus placebo. CDR3 DNA sequence: TGTGCCAGCAGTTACTTCGGGGGACGAGAGACCCAGTACTTC. Its translation is CASSYFGGRETQYF.